Presented here are 22 T cell receptor beta chains from one specimen sequenced in a study of blood T cell repertoires in COVID-19. This table comes from immunoSEQ multiplex PCR, and its TCRdb copy is limited to in-frame clones, with some not included. The table includes under 200,000 clones, more than 70% detected once. The sequenced sample consisted of peripheral blood. These receptors were collected from a man aged 18-30 years with active or convalescent COVID-19.

J is TRBJ2-1 and V is TRBV28, with 11 nucleotides matching TRBD2. This CDR3 contains 16 residues. Unmatched junction bases numbered 8, after V lost 4 bases and J lost 6 bases. Germline lookup yields CDR1 MDHEN and CDR2 SYDVKM. The CDR3 loop is CASSSLSGRAGNEQFF. The CDR3 nucleotides are TGTGCCAGCAGTTCCCTTAGCGGGAGGGCCGGCAATGAGCAGTTCTTC.

This chain uses TRBV4-1 with TRBJ2-1, with D tentatively TRBD1 (6 bases). Germline V gene data show CDR1 as MGHRA and CDR2 as YSYEKL. The CDR3 is 16 amino acids. Between the trimmed V and J ends, which lost 3 bases and 5 bases, there was a span of 17 bases. CDR3: CASSHLSVGDNNEQFF. Here the CDR3 DNA reads TGCGCCAGCAGCCACCTAAGCGTGGGGGACAACAATGAGCAGTTCTTC.

The chain joins TRBV6-6 to TRBJ2-2; 10 nucleotides line up with TRBD1. V lost 2 bases, J lost 6 bases, and 6 bases stayed unmatched. From germline, CDR1 is MNHNY and CDR2 SVGAGI (reference sequence). This CDR3 comprises 16 residues. The DNA for the CDR3 is TGTGCCAGCAGTTACGCAGGACAGGGGGAGGCCGGGGAGCTGTTTTTT. Translated, it gives CASSYAGQGEAGELFF.

CDR3 DNA sequence: TGTGCCAGCAGTTCACAGGAGGGGAACACTGAAGCTTTCTTT. Translating gives CASSSQEGNTEAFF. The V gene is TRBV2, the J gene TRBJ1-1; D perhaps matches TRBD1 (5 bases). This CDR3 has 14 amino acids. Trimming removed 5 bases at V and 1 base at J, with 11 bases between. From germline, CDR1 is SNHLY and CDR2 FYNNEI. The complete variable domain, with remaining parts taken from reference TRBV2 and TRBJ1-1, reads EPEVTQTPSHQVTQMGQEVILRCVPISNHLYFYWYRQILGQKVEFLVSFYNNEISEKSEIFDDQFSVERPDGSNFTLKIRSTKLEDSAMYFCASSSQEGNTEAFFGQGTRLTVV.

The V and J genes are TRBV7-2 and TRBJ2-7, with 8 bases fitting TRBD1. The germline V gene has CDR1 SGHTA and CDR2 FQGNSA. V trimming: 3 bases; J trimming: 3 bases; junction bases outside the gene matches: 7. The CDR3 extends over 15 amino acids. Written as DNA, the CDR3 is TGTGCCAGCAGCTTGGCAGGGGGCTACGGCTACGAGCAGTACTTC. Amino acid sequence: CASSLAGGYGYEQYF.

The table lists this clone with a count of one. The chain has TRBV25-1 and TRBJ2-3; D is unclear. Germline CDR1 reads MGHDK; CDR2 reads SYGVNS. This CDR3 has 16 residues. The V and J ends lost 3 bases and 0 bases respectively, with 13 bases between them. DNA of the CDR3: TGTGCCAGCAGTGAGACGTCGACTTTGAGCACAGATACGCAGTATTTT. It encodes CASSETSTLSTDTQYF.

This clone was seen more than once but under ten times. This chain links TRBV19 with TRBJ1-5; perhaps TRBD1 as D (6 bases). The CDR3 contains 15 residues. Trimming stripped 4 bases from V and 6 bases from J, with 16 bases between. Germline V CDR1 and CDR2: LNHDA, SQIVND (reference sequence). The CDR3 loop is CASSTGTGQGQPQHF. The CDR3 nucleotides are TGTGCCAGTAGTACTGGGACGGGACAAGGTCAGCCCCAGCATTTT.

J is TRBJ2-6 and V is TRBV7-8; D call uncertain. Trimming stripped 4 bases from V and 3 bases from J, with 7 bases between. This CDR3 is built from 14 residues. Germline V gene data show CDR1 as SGHVS and CDR2 as FQNEAQ. CDR3 region: CASSSPYGANVLTF. CDR3 DNA: TGTGCCAGCAGCTCCCCGTATGGGGCCAACGTCCTGACTTTC.

The chain employs TRBV7-3 and TRBJ2-6; D gene unclear. This CDR3 comprises 15 residues. V lost 2 bases and J 0 bases, leaving 5 bases between the germline ends. From germline, CDR1 is SGHTA and CDR2 FQGTGA. DNA for the CDR3: TGTGCCAGCAGCTTACGGGTCTCTGGGGCCAACGTCCTGACTTTC. Protein sequence: CASSLRVSGANVLTF.

CDR3 loop: CASSKLRKGTGGNQPQHF. The DNA of the CDR3 is TGCGCCAGTTCTAAGCTGAGGAAGGGGACAGGGGGCAATCAGCCCCAGCATTTT. This chain connects TRBV10-2 to TRBJ1-5, with 10 positions matching TRBD1. V dropped 9 bases and J dropped 2; count of bases not matched to a gene: 16. The CDR3 is 18 amino acids. Germline V gives CDR1 WSHSY, CDR2 SAAADI.

Only one count was recorded for this clone. The chain employs TRBV28 and TRBJ2-5; TRBD2 matches 10 bases. Looked up from germline, CDR1 is MDHEN and CDR2 is SYDVKM. The CDR3 runs 15 residues. V lost 6 bases and J lost 2; bases outside the gene matches: 6. CDR3 nucleotides: TGTGCCAGCAGAGAGTGGACTAGCGGACAAGAGACCCAGTACTTC. It specifies CASREWTSGQETQYF.

The V and J genes are TRBV7-6 and TRBJ2-2; 13 bases are shared with TRBD2. Germline CDR1 SGHVS, CDR2 FNYEAQ. V shed 1 base and J 1 base; nucleotides not matched to a gene: 3. The CDR3 contains 18 residues. DNA for the CDR3: TGTGCCAGCAGCTTAGTGGGACTAGCGGGGCAGAACACCGGGGAGCTGTTTTTT. As protein: CASSLVGLAGQNTGELFF. The whole variable domain, filled in from reference TRBV7-6 and TRBJ2-2, reads GAGVSQSPRYKVTKRGQDVALRCDPISGHVSLYWYRQALGQGPEFLTYFNYEAQQDKSGLPNDRFSAERPEGSISTLTIQRTEQRDSAMYRCASSLVGLAGQNTGELFFGEGSRLTVL.

Written as DNA, the CDR3 is TGTGCCAGCAGCTTAAATCCCCCTCGGACAGGGGCTACGCAGTATTTT. Translated, it gives CASSLNPPRTGATQYF. The chain has TRBV7-3 and TRBJ2-3; 9 bases are a match to TRBD1. Trimming cost V 1 base and J 8 bases; bases outside gene matches: 10. Germline CDR1 is SGHTA and CDR2 is FQGTGA. The CDR3 spans 16 residues.

This sequence joins TRBV11-2 and TRBJ1-1; D is uncertain. The CDR3 runs to 12 residues. Germline CDR1 SGHAT, CDR2 FQNNGV. Trimming stripped 5 bases from V and 7 bases from J, with 11 bases between. The CDR3 DNA sequence: TGTGCCAGCAGCCTCGGTGGTGGTGAAGCTTTCTTT. Translation gives CASSLGGGEAFF.

The rearrangement joins TRBV18 to TRBJ1-2; weak D call: TRBD1 (6 bases). Trimming pared 1 base from V and 5 bases from J, leaving 26 bases between. The CDR3 consists of 19 residues. CDR1 and CDR2 (germline): KGHSH, LQKENI. DNA for the CDR3: TGTGCCAGCTCACCACGGCTTCTGACAGGCGAGCCGGGTTTTTATGGCTACACCTTC. Its translation: CASSPRLLTGEPGFYGYTF.

The chain combines TRBV12-3 or TRBV12-4 with TRBJ2-7, with TRBD1 matching over 9 bases. The CDR3 length is 13 residues. After removal of 5 bases from V and 12 bases from J, the junction contained 11 bases not matched to a gene. The CDR3 reads CASSLVMGQGTYF. CDR3 nucleotide sequence: TGTGCCAGCAGTCTTGTTATGGGACAGGGTACGTACTTC.

V and J are TRBV2 and TRBJ2-3, with D perhaps matching TRBD2 (5 bases). V was clipped by 7 bases and J by 7 bases, with 18 bases between them. Germline V CDR1 and CDR2: SNHLY, FYNNEI. The CDR3 runs to 14 residues. The CDR3 here is CASNQVFSGYTQYF. For the CDR3, the DNA is TGTGCCAGCAATCAAGTTTTCAGCGGATATACGCAGTATTTT.

The chain joins TRBV7-9 to TRBJ2-1; no clear D. CDR1 and CDR2 (germline): SEHNR, FQNEAQ (reference sequence). V lost 1 base and J 7 bases, leaving 8 bases between the germline ends. This CDR3 has 13 residues. The DNA of the CDR3 is TGTGCCAGCAGCTTAGTACAGTTAAATGAGCAGTTCTTC. This encodes CASSLVQLNEQFF.

This chain joins TRBV21-1 and TRBJ1-5; TRBD1 reflects the table's D call only, with no check against the DNA. TRBV21-1 is marked as a pseudogene. CDR3 length equals 16 residues. DNA of the CDR3: TGTGCCAGCAGCATAAGGGGGACGGATAGCAATCAGCCCCAGCATTTT. It codes for CASSIRGTDSNQPQHF.

Comment on this clone: Additional DNA sequences in this sample encode the identical CDR3. V is TRBV9 and J is TRBJ2-1; the match to TRBD2 covers 10 bases. Germline assignment: CDR1 SGDLS and CDR2 YYNGEE. The CDR3 spans 16 residues. Germline trimming cut 0 bases from V and 2 bases from J; bases unmatched to any gene: 2. CDR3 residues: CASSVGLAGAYNEQFF. CDR3 coding DNA: TGTGCCAGCAGCGTAGGGCTAGCGGGGGCCTACAATGAGCAGTTCTTC.

The genes are TRBV6-5 and TRBJ2-7; 11 positions agree with TRBD2. The V and J ends lost 6 bases and 7 bases, in that order; junction bases with no gene match: 11. CDR3 length equals 15 residues. The germline CDR1 and CDR2 sequences are MNHEY and SVGAGI. The CDR3, as DNA: TGTGCCAGCAGAAGTAGCGGGAGGGCCGACCGGGAGCAGTACTTC. Its protein product is CASRSSGRADREQYF.

The chain joins TRBV5-1 to TRBJ2-5; TRBD2 matches at 11 bases. V lost 0 bases and J lost 2; bases outside the gene matches: 3. Germline V gene sequence: CDR1 SGHRS, CDR2 YFSETQ. The length of the CDR3 is 16 residues. The CDR3 protein is CASSLETSGTQETQYF. Written as DNA, the CDR3 is TGCGCCAGCAGCTTGGAGACTAGCGGGACACAAGAGACCCAGTACTTC.